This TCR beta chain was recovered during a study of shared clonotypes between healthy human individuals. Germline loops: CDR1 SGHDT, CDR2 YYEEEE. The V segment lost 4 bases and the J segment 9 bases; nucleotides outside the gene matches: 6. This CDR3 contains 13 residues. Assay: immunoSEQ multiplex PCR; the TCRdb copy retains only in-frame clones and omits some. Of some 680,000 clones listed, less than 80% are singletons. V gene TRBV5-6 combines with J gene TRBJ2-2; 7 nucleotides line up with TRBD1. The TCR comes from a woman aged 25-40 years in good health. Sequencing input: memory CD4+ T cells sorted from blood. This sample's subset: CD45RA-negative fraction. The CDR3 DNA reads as TGTGCCAGCAGCCGGTACAGGGGCCGGGAGCTGTTTTTT. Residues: CASSRYRGRELFF.